One and the same sample provided the 30 T cell receptor beta chains below, sequenced in a study of OX40 agonist ivuxolimab in advanced cancers. Sequencing was performed with immunoSEQ multiplex PCR; in TCRdb, only in-frame clones are kept and a portion is missing. The data contain about 50,000 clones, about nine tenths of them singletons. This specimen was CD4+ or CD8+ T cells sorted from blood, taken in a trial of the OX40 agonist ivuxolimab. The receptors derive from an adult with an advanced solid tumor such as melanoma, head and neck, liver or kidney cancer.

V and J are TRBV10-1 and TRBJ2-7; D is unclear. The CDR3 has 11 residues. With 8 bases removed from V and 4 bases from J, the gap between germline ends came to 9 bases. Germline lookup yields CDR1 WNHNN and CDR2 SYGVQD (reference sequence). The CDR3 DNA reads TGCGCCAGCGGGGAAGGATACGAGCAGTACTTC. Translating gives CASGEGYEQYF.

The J gene is TRBJ2-7, the V gene TRBV11-2; 9 bases match TRBD1. Unmatched junction bases numbered 4, after V lost 4 bases and J lost 3 bases. Germline V gene data show CDR1 as SGHAT and CDR2 as FQNNGV. The CDR3 covers 14 residues. CDR3 sequence reads: CASSSDRGYYEQYF. In DNA form, the CDR3 reads TGTGCCAGCAGCTCCGACAGGGGGTACTACGAGCAGTACTTC.

The chain joins TRBV7-8 to TRBJ1-1; a weak D match, TRBD1 (5 bases). Trimming removed 1 base from V and 7 bases from J, with 10 bases in between. There are 13 residues in the CDR3. The germline V gene encodes CDR1 SGHVS and CDR2 FQNEAQ. The CDR3 region has the DNA TGTGCCAGCAGCTTAGGGGGCGGGAATGAAGCTTTCTTT. Residues: CASSLGGGNEAFF.

The gene calls are TRBV29-1 and TRBJ2-1, with 8 positions matching TRBD1. Germline V gives CDR1 SQVTM, CDR2 ANQGSEA. The CDR3 contains 14 residues. V shed 6 bases and J 0 bases; nucleotides not matched to a gene: 4. This chain's CDR3 is CSVGQAVSYNEQFF. The CDR3 DNA reads as TGCAGCGTGGGACAGGCCGTCTCCTACAATGAGCAGTTCTTC.

The chain couples TRBV28 to TRBJ1-1, with 7 bases lining up with TRBD1. The CDR3 extends over 17 amino acids. Germline loops: CDR1 MDHEN, CDR2 SYDVKM. The ends lost 6 bases at V and 4 bases at J; junction bases unmatched: 17. The CDR3: CASSPPQQGSFFTEAFF. The CDR3 region has the DNA TGTGCCAGCAGCCCGCCCCAACAGGGGAGCTTTTTCACTGAAGCTTTCTTT.

V and J are TRBV11-2 and TRBJ2-1, with 7 bases matching TRBD1. In germline, CDR1 is SGHAT, CDR2 FQNNGV. V lost 5 bases, J lost 0 bases, and 7 bases stayed unmatched. CDR3 length: 16 residues. CDR3 sequence: CASSPFRGSSYNEQFF. In DNA, the CDR3 is TGTGCCAGCAGCCCCTTCAGGGGGAGCTCCTACAATGAGCAGTTCTTC.

This clone was counted once. V and J are TRBV6-5 and TRBJ2-3, with D uncertain. This CDR3 comprises 14 residues. V lost 8 bases to trimming and J lost 1 base, with 13 bases between them. In germline, CDR1 is MNHEY, CDR2 SVGAGI. The CDR3 coding sequence is TGTGCCAGCTCCAAGACGGCAGGCACAGATACGCAGTATTTT. This sequence encodes CASSKTAGTDTQYF.

The chain employs TRBV7-8 and TRBJ1-1; 9 bases agree with TRBD1. The CDR3 sequence is 16 residues long. Germline loops: CDR1 SGHVS, CDR2 FQNEAQ. V dropped 5 bases and J dropped 4; count of bases not matched to a gene: 11. DNA of the CDR3: TGTGCCAGCAGCCCTGGACAGGGGAGATTTCGCACTGAAGCTTTCTTT. Its translation is CASSPGQGRFRTEAFF.

The V and J genes are TRBV28 and TRBJ2-1; 9 bases match TRBD1. There are 14 residues in the CDR3. Trimming took 5 bases from V and 5 from J; bases not matched to a gene: 4. The germline V gene has CDR1 MDHEN and CDR2 SYDVKM. CDR3 DNA sequence: TGTGCCAGCAGTCAATGGACAGGGGACAATGAGCAGTTCTTC. It codes for CASSQWTGDNEQFF. Supplemented by reference TRBV28 and TRBJ2-1, the full variable domain reads DVKVTQSSRYLVKRTGEKVFLECVQDMDHENMFWYRQDPGLGLRLIYFSYDVKMKEKGDIPEGYSVSREKKERFSLILESASTNQTSMYLCASSQWTGDNEQFFGPGTRLTVL.

The gene calls are TRBV6-5 and TRBJ2-7; D possibly corresponds to TRBD1 (6 bases). Deletions cut 0 bases from V and 4 bases from J, with 10 bases between. The germline V gene encodes CDR1 MNHEY and CDR2 SVGAGI. CDR3 length: 14 amino acids. DNA of the CDR3: TGTGCCAGCAGTTACTCGGACAGATTATACGAGCAGTACTTC. This codes for CASSYSDRLYEQYF.

V gene TRBV19 combines with J gene TRBJ1-4, with D tentatively TRBD1 (6 bases). V lost 3 bases, J lost 5 bases, and 10 bases lay in between. The V gene's germline CDR1 is LNHDA and CDR2 SQIVND (reference sequence). This CDR3 region has 14 residues. Written as DNA, the CDR3 is TGTGCCAGTAGTATTTGGGGGGGCAATGAAAAACTGTTTTTT. Amino acid sequence: CASSIWGGNEKLFF.

V usage is TRBV5-4 and J usage is TRBJ2-1; D unclear. The V gene lost 1 base and the J gene lost 1 base, with 6 bases spanning the gap. From germline, CDR1 is SGHNT and CDR2 YYREEE (reference sequence). The CDR3 contains 14 residues. CDR3 residues: CASSLQVSYNEQFF. The DNA for the CDR3 is TGTGCCAGCAGCTTGCAGGTATCCTACAATGAGCAGTTCTTC.

V and J are TRBV28 and TRBJ2-4; D is uncertain. V was shortened by 5 bases and J by 10 bases, with 12 bases between the two germline ends. This CDR3 comprises 12 residues. From germline, CDR1 is MDHEN and CDR2 SYDVKM. CDR3 nucleotide sequence: TGTGCCAGCAGTACGACCGAGACGATTCAGTACTTC. Its translation: CASSTTETIQYF.

The chain carries TRBV7-8 and TRBJ1-1; TRBD1 aligns across 9 bases. Trimming took 4 bases from V and 7 from J; bases not matched to a gene: 13. From germline, CDR1 is SGHVS and CDR2 FQNEAQ. The CDR3 is 16 amino acids. The CDR3 region is CASSSIRDRVYGEAFF. In nucleotides, the CDR3 is TGTGCCAGCAGCTCTATCCGGGACAGGGTTTATGGTGAAGCTTTCTTT.

The chain employs TRBV30 and TRBJ2-1, with D possibly being TRBD2 (6 bases). This CDR3 contains 15 residues. V gave up 0 bases and J gave up 2 bases, with 11 bases separating them. Germline V lookup: CDR1 GTSNPN, CDR2 SVGIG (reference sequence). The CDR3, as DNA: TGTGCCTGGAGTGTAGGGGCGGGGCCCTACAATGAGCAGTTCTTC. Translated: CAWSVGAGPYNEQFF.

This sequence joins TRBV20-1 and TRBJ1-1; TRBD1 might be the D (5 bases). Germline CDR1 is DFQATT and CDR2 is SNEGSKA (reference sequence). This CDR3 contains 11 residues. V lost 5 bases and J 6 bases, leaving 10 bases between the germline ends. Written as DNA, the CDR3 is TGCAGTGCTCGCCGGGACGCTGAAGCTTTCTTT. Protein sequence: CSARRDAEAFF.

This chain uses TRBV27 with TRBJ2-7, with 13 bases lining up with TRBD2. This CDR3 spans 21 amino acids. V lost 5 bases and J lost 4; bases outside the gene matches: 23. CDR1 and CDR2 (germline): MNHEY, SMNVEV (reference sequence). CDR3 nucleotides: TGTGCCAGCAGTAGGGCTGAGACTAGCGGGAGGTACTCAAAAACGCGGTACGAGCAGTACTTC. It specifies CASSRAETSGRYSKTRYEQYF.

The rearrangement joins TRBV28 to TRBJ2-7; 7 bases line up with TRBD2. This CDR3 has 13 amino acids. V was pared by 3 bases and J by 5 bases, with 4 bases of the junction left unmatched. Germline CDR1 MDHEN, CDR2 SYDVKM. The DNA for the CDR3 is TGTGCCAGCAGTTTCGGCCTAGCGGACGAGCAGTACTTC. Translated, it gives CASSFGLADEQYF.

V and J are TRBV27 and TRBJ2-3, with no clear D. The CDR3 runs 17 residues. Germline values: CDR1 MNHEY, CDR2 SMNVEV (reference sequence). Trimming removed 2 bases from V and 0 bases from J, with 15 bases in between. CDR3 residues: CASSLGMLSDSTDTQYF. In nucleotides, the CDR3 is TGTGCCAGCAGTTTAGGGATGCTGAGCGATAGCACAGATACGCAGTATTTT.

The CDR3 nucleotides read TGCGCCAGCAGCCAAACCGGGACAGGGGTGGGGGAGCAGTACTTC. Protein: CASSQTGTGVGEQYF. This chain joins TRBV4-1 and TRBJ2-7, with 10 bases that match TRBD1. CDR1 is MGHRA and CDR2 is YSYEKL in the germline V gene. This CDR3 has 15 amino acids. J gave up 7 bases and V 2 bases, and 8 bases lay outside the gene matches.

V and J are TRBV9 and TRBJ2-2, with no clear D. The V end lost 0 bases, the J end lost 3 bases, and 6 bases lay between the germline ends. This CDR3 spans 14 amino acids. Germline CDR1 reads SGDLS; CDR2 reads YYNGEE. Here the CDR3 DNA reads TGTGCCAGCAGCGTAGACCCATACACCGGGGAGCTGTTTTTT. This translates into CASSVDPYTGELFF. The full variable domain, its missing parts supplied by reference TRBV9 and TRBJ2-2, is DSGVTQTPKHLITATGQRVTLRCSPRSGDLSVYWYQQSLDQGLQFLIQYYNGEERAKGNILERFSAQQFPDLHSELNLSSLELGDSALYFCASSVDPYTGELFFGEGSRLTVL.

The genes are TRBV6-5 and TRBJ2-7; TRBD2 is a possible D gene (5 bases). Per germline, CDR1 MNHEY and CDR2 SVGAGI. With 4 bases removed from V and 1 base from J, the gap between germline ends came to 14 bases. The CDR3 length is 15 residues. CDR3 residues: CASSSQTGKSYEQYF. CDR3 DNA: TGTGCCAGCAGTTCTCAGACGGGGAAGTCCTACGAGCAGTACTTC.

The chain employs TRBV18 and TRBJ2-3; D may be TRBD2 (5 bases). Germline V lookup: CDR1 KGHSH, CDR2 LQKENI. V shed 2 bases and J shed 2 bases, with 11 bases lying between them. This CDR3 has 15 amino acids. The CDR3 DNA reads as TGTGCCAGCTCACCAGGAGGTAGACACACAGATACGCAGTATTTT. Protein: CASSPGGRHTDTQYF.

V is TRBV10-1 and J is TRBJ2-1, with a weak D call TRBD1 (5 bases). Trimming took off 0 bases at V and 8 bases at J, with 14 bases between the two ends. CDR3 length equals 15 residues. Germline values: CDR1 WNHNN, CDR2 SYGVQD (reference sequence). The CDR3 sequence is CASSESRAQAYEQFF. The CDR3 DNA sequence: TGCGCCAGCAGTGAGTCTAGGGCACAGGCGTATGAGCAGTTCTTC.

The rearrangement joins TRBV11-2 to TRBJ2-3, with D tentatively TRBD2 (7 bases). V was cut by 1 base and J by 1 base, with 12 bases left in between. This CDR3 comprises 16 residues. CDR1 SGHAT and CDR2 FQNNGV come from the germline V gene. The CDR3 sequence: CASSLAPGGRTDTQYF. In nucleotides, the CDR3 is TGTGCCAGCAGCTTAGCTCCGGGGGGCCGCACAGATACGCAGTATTTT.

The J gene is TRBJ2-3, the V gene TRBV11-2; 12 nucleotides line up with TRBD2. This CDR3 is 17 amino acids long. Germline assignment: CDR1 SGHAT and CDR2 FQNNGV. V dropped 3 bases and J dropped 4; count of bases not matched to a gene: 8. The CDR3 loop is CASSLGLAGGLADTQYF. CDR3 coding DNA: TGTGCCAGCAGCTTGGGCCTAGCGGGGGGGCTGGCAGATACGCAGTATTTT.

This chain links TRBV4-2 with TRBJ2-7; TRBD2 aligns across 8 bases. Unmatched junction bases numbered 9, after V lost 1 base and J lost 7 bases. In germline, CDR1 is LGHNA, CDR2 YNFKEQ. The CDR3 covers 15 residues. The CDR3, as DNA: TGTGCCAGCAGCCAAGGGGGCGGGAGGACGGAAGAGCAGTACTTC. It yields the protein CASSQGGGRTEEQYF.

The chain joins TRBV7-8 to TRBJ2-6; D remains ambiguous. V dropped 5 bases and J dropped 2 bases, with 7 bases sitting between them. This CDR3 region has 14 residues. Per the germline V gene, CDR1 is SGHVS and CDR2 is FQNEAQ. For the CDR3, the DNA is TGTGCCAGCAGCCCTCTGACTGGGGCCAACGTCCTGACTTTC. Encoded protein: CASSPLTGANVLTF.

The chain links TRBV10-3 to TRBJ2-1; the D call may be TRBD1 or TRBD2 (5 bases each). V lost 0 bases and J lost 3, with 12 bases in between. Germline V gives CDR1 ENHRY, CDR2 SYGVKD. This CDR3 spans 16 amino acids. The CDR3 coding sequence is TGTGCCATCAGTGAGTCGATCGGGGCCCTCTACAATGAGCAGTTCTTC. It yields the protein CAISESIGALYNEQFF.

The chain couples TRBV5-1 to TRBJ2-3, with D unresolved. The CDR3 sequence is 14 residues long. From germline, CDR1 is SGHRS and CDR2 YFSETQ. Trimming stripped 0 bases from V and 3 bases from J, with 8 bases between. The CDR3: CASSLAWRTDTQYF. The CDR3, as DNA: TGCGCCAGCAGCTTGGCCTGGCGTACAGATACGCAGTATTTT. The full variable domain, in which reference TRBV5-1 and TRBJ2-3 provide the parts outside the CDR3, is KAGVTQTPRYLIKTRGQQVTLSCSPISGHRSVSWYQQTPGQGLQFLFEYFSETQRNKGNFPGRFSGRQFSNSRSEMNVSTLELGDSALYLCASSLAWRTDTQYFGPGTRLTVL.